Presented here are 26 T cell receptor beta chains from one specimen sequenced in a study of identical twins. In TCRdb, the 5' RACE reads were re-called with MiXCR into one record per CDR3 protein. The sample lists fewer than 250,000 distinct CDR3 sequences, roughly a tenth occurring once. The sequencing sample was made of memory (CD45RO+) T cells sorted from blood. These TCRs come from a woman aged 18-30 years in good health.

This clonotype has a handful of counts. V usage is TRBV5-1 and J usage is TRBJ2-7; D may be TRBD2 (6 bases). V was clipped by 2 bases and J by 4 bases, with 10 bases between them. CDR1 and CDR2 from the germline V gene are SGHRS and YFSETQ. CDR3 length: 13 amino acids. In nucleotides, the CDR3 is TGCGCCAGCAGCTTCCCGGAGGGTTACGAGCAGTACTTC. It yields the protein CASSFPEGYEQYF.

V gene TRBV5-5 combines with J gene TRBJ2-3; TRBD2 aligns across 8 bases. The germline V gene encodes CDR1 SGHKS and CDR2 YYEKEE (reference sequence). J lost 6 bases, V lost 4 bases, and 7 bases had no gene match. The CDR3 is made up of 14 amino acids. The CDR3 DNA is TGTGCCAGCAGCCGAGCGGGAGTGCTGGATACGCAGTATTTT. Translation: CASSRAGVLDTQYF.

CDR3 in DNA: TGCAGTGCTAGGTCCGGGACTAGCGCCCGTGAGCAGTTCTTC. As protein: CSARSGTSAREQFF. This chain joins TRBV20-1 and TRBJ2-1; 10 bases map to TRBD2. J lost 9 bases, V lost 3 bases, and 8 bases had no gene match. The CDR3 length is 14 residues. From germline, CDR1 is DFQATT and CDR2 SNEGSKA (reference sequence).

Of note for this clonotype: An end of the junction differs from the germline gene, which may be a read error. The gene calls are TRBV5-1 and TRBJ1-2; D ambiguous. CDR1 is SGHRS, CDR2 YFSETQ, per germline. The CDR3 loop spans 14 amino acids. CDR3 nucleotides: TGCGCCAGCAGCTTGGAGGCTTCCCGATATGTCTACACCTTC. This codes for CASSLEASRYVYTF.

V and J are TRBV5-4 and TRBJ1-1; D not certain. The CDR3 contains 14 residues. Germline V gives CDR1 SGHNT, CDR2 YYREEE (reference sequence). Trimming stripped 1 base from V and 6 bases from J, with 13 bases between. The CDR3 is CASSLKGRHPEAFF. CDR3 DNA sequence: TGTGCCAGCAGCTTGAAAGGACGCCACCCTGAAGCTTTCTTT.

Many counts were recorded for this clonotype. This chain joins TRBV7-9 and TRBJ2-3, with D possibly being TRBD1 or TRBD2 (5 bases each). The CDR3 consists of 15 residues. Germline V gene data show CDR1 as SEHNR and CDR2 as FQNEAQ (reference sequence). With 6 bases removed from V and 1 base from J, the gap between germline ends came to 14 bases. CDR3 sequence: CASSPGLPRTDTQYF. CDR3 nucleotides: TGTGCCAGCAGTCCGGGGCTACCCCGCACAGATACGCAGTATTTT.

The gene calls are TRBV25-1 and TRBJ2-3; a weak D match, TRBD2 (7 bases). Trimming shortened V by 0 bases and J by 12 bases, and 19 bases separated the two germline ends. The CDR3 is 15 residues long. Germline CDR1 and CDR2: MGHDK and SYGVNS. The CDR3 nucleotides are TGTGCCAGCAGTGAATACCCCCAAGCGGGACACCCCCAGTATTTT. Translated: CASSEYPQAGHPQYF.

This clonotype was counted only a few times. The V gene is TRBV15, the J gene TRBJ2-2, with D perhaps TRBD2 (6 bases). Germline V gene sequence: CDR1 LNHNV, CDR2 YYDKDF (reference sequence). The CDR3 extends over 11 amino acids. Trimming cost V 9 bases and J 5 bases, with 7 bases left between them. CDR3 DNA: TGTGCCACGGGGGGTACCGGGGAGCTGTTTTTT. As protein: CATGGTGELFF.

This clonotype appeared many times. CDR3 loop: CSARRDSIKDTQYF. CDR3 coding DNA: TGCAGTGCTAGGAGGGACAGTATCAAAGATACGCAGTATTTT. The rearrangement joins TRBV20-1 to TRBJ2-3; TRBD1 matches 7 bases. The germline V gene has CDR1 DFQATT and CDR2 SNEGSKA (reference sequence). V was clipped by 3 bases and J by 5 bases; unmatched bases: 8. The CDR3 runs 14 residues.

A few counts support this clonotype. The V and J genes are TRBV2 and TRBJ1-6; the D is unclear. This CDR3 comprises 14 residues. Trimming removed 3 bases from V and 8 bases from J, with 11 bases in between. Germline CDR1 SNHLY, CDR2 FYNNEI. The CDR3 DNA follows: TGTGCCAGCAGTGATAGGCAGAGGCATTCACCCCTCCACTTT. This codes for CASSDRQRHSPLHF.

V gene TRBV7-9 combines with J gene TRBJ2-1; D might be TRBD2 (6 bases). The CDR3 totals 13 residues. V lost 4 bases and J 6 bases, leaving 10 bases between the germline ends. Germline loops: CDR1 SEHNR, CDR2 FQNEAQ (reference sequence). The CDR3 region is CASSSLASNEQFF. Here the CDR3 DNA reads TGTGCCAGCAGCTCTCTAGCGTCCAATGAGCAGTTCTTC.

This clonotype was detected only a few times. J is TRBJ2-5 and V is TRBV20-1, with 8 nucleotides matching TRBD2. The CDR3 is made up of 12 amino acids. The trim removed 3 bases at V and 7 bases at J, leaving 4 bases unmatched. Germline assignment: CDR1 DFQATT and CDR2 SNEGSKA (reference sequence). The CDR3 loop reads CSASGTSGTQYF. The CDR3 DNA sequence: TGCAGTGCTAGCGGGACTAGTGGGACCCAGTACTTC.

This clonotype was observed many times. The chain joins TRBV5-1 to TRBJ2-7, with 8 bases lining up with TRBD1. Germline V gives CDR1 SGHRS, CDR2 YFSETQ. This CDR3 is built from 18 residues. V lost 3 bases to trimming and J lost 0 bases; unmatched junction nucleotides: 14. The CDR3: CASSYLPVGTGDSYEQYF. The CDR3 region has the DNA TGCGCCAGCAGCTATTTGCCAGTCGGGACAGGCGACTCCTACGAGCAGTACTTC.

This clonotype was counted ten times or more. The chain carries TRBV12-3 or TRBV12-4 and TRBJ2-7, with D possibly being TRBD1 (6 bases). V shed 3 bases and J shed 5 bases, with 11 bases lying between them. The length of the CDR3 is 13 residues. The CDR3 DNA reads as TGTGCCAGCAGTTTGTGGCAGGGGAACGAGCAGTACTTC. Translating gives CASSLWQGNEQYF.

This clonotype was recorded many times. The chain joins TRBV5-6 to TRBJ2-7; TRBD2 matches 7 bases. The V segment lost 2 bases and the J segment 11 bases; nucleotides outside the gene matches: 10. There are 13 residues in the CDR3. Germline-derived CDR1 and CDR2 are SGHDT and YYEEEE. This CDR3 is CASSFGRETRKYF. CDR3 bases: TGTGCCAGCAGCTTCGGGCGGGAGACCCGGAAGTACTTC.

The rearrangement uses TRBV6-6 and TRBJ1-1, with D tentatively TRBD1 (5 bases). V lost 5 bases and J lost 10, with 14 bases in between. In germline, CDR1 is MNHNY, CDR2 SVGAGI (reference sequence). The CDR3 loop spans 12 amino acids. CDR3 in amino acids: CASSTGDSTAFF. The CDR3 DNA is TGTGCCAGCAGTACTGGGGACTCGACAGCTTTCTTT.

The rearrangement uses TRBV18 and TRBJ1-1; D remains unclear. The CDR3 covers 15 residues. The V gene's germline CDR1 is KGHSH and CDR2 LQKENI. V lost 0 bases, J lost 0 bases, and 8 bases lay in between. As DNA, the CDR3 is TGTGCCAGCTCACCACCCGGATCGATGAACACTGAAGCTTTCTTT. Residues: CASSPPGSMNTEAFF.

CDR3 DNA: TGCAGTGCTAGAGATTATTCTAAGAGCGGGGGGTCCTACGAGCAGTACTTC. Translated: CSARDYSKSGGSYEQYF. The chain combines TRBV20-1 with TRBJ2-7, with 9 nucleotides matching TRBD2. Trimming at V came to 0 bases and at J to 1 base, leaving 10 bases not matched to a gene. The CDR3 consists of 17 residues. Germline V gene data show CDR1 as DFQATT and CDR2 as SNEGSKA (reference sequence).

This clonotype was observed at least ten times. The chain uses TRBV10-2 and TRBJ2-5; D not resolved. Deletions cut 8 bases from V and 2 bases from J, with 12 bases between. Germline V gene data show CDR1 as WSHSY and CDR2 as SAAADI. This CDR3 has 13 amino acids. In nucleotides, the CDR3 is TGCGCCAGCGCCAGCGCGGAACAAGAGACCCAGTACTTC. Its translation: CASASAEQETQYF.

V is TRBV5-6 and J is TRBJ2-1; D uncertain. The CDR3 length is 12 residues. From germline, CDR1 is SGHDT and CDR2 YYEEEE. V gave up 7 bases and J gave up 7 bases, with 12 bases separating them. The CDR3 DNA sequence: TGTGCCAGCGGTATCGCTCAGAATGAGCAGTTCTTC. The encoded protein is CASGIAQNEQFF.

The chain is built from TRBV18 and TRBJ1-1; the D gene is possibly TRBD1 (6 bases). The CDR3 spans 12 residues. V was clipped by 2 bases and J by 8 bases, with 9 bases between them. Germline V gene sequence: CDR1 KGHSH, CDR2 LQKENI. Here the CDR3 reads CASSPGQREAFF. CDR3 DNA: TGTGCCAGCTCACCAGGACAGAGAGAAGCTTTCTTT.

The chain uses TRBV6-2 or TRBV6-3 and TRBJ2-2; 9 bases line up with TRBD2. After removal of 6 bases from V and 4 bases from J, the junction contained 3 bases not matched to a gene. Germline assignment: CDR1 MNHEY and CDR2 SVGEGT. This CDR3 is built from 14 residues. DNA of the CDR3: TGTGCCAGCAGAACTAGCGGGTCCACCGGGGAGCTGTTTTTT. This sequence encodes CASRTSGSTGELFF.

The chain links TRBV30 to TRBJ2-3, with D possibly TRBD2 on 6 matching bases. Trimming cost V 2 bases and J 1 base, with 13 bases left between them. The CDR3 spans 15 residues. Germline V gene lookup returns CDR1 GTSNPN and CDR2 SVGIG (reference sequence). Written as DNA, the CDR3 is TGTGCCTGGAGTCTTCGGGAGCGTGGCACAGATACGCAGTATTTT. Translated: CAWSLRERGTDTQYF.

The chain couples TRBV20-1 to TRBJ2-1; 9 bases align to TRBD2. CDR1 DFQATT and CDR2 SNEGSKA come from the germline V gene (reference sequence). The CDR3 totals 14 residues. CDR3 nucleotide sequence: TGCAGCGCAGCGAGACTAGCGGTGTACAATGAGCAGTTCTTC. Amino acids: CSAARLAVYNEQFF.

This clonotype was seen at least ten times. The rearrangement uses TRBV10-3 and TRBJ2-3; D remains unclear. Trimming stripped 4 bases from V and 1 base from J, with 9 bases between. This CDR3 spans 14 amino acids. Germline V lookup: CDR1 ENHRY, CDR2 SYGVKD. CDR3 DNA: TGTGCCATCAGTGTTGGCTGGGGCACAGATACGCAGTATTTT. Its protein is CAISVGWGTDTQYF.

This clonotype appeared a few times. The chain combines TRBV20-1 with TRBJ1-2, with D possibly TRBD1 on 5 matching bases. This CDR3 has 12 residues. Germline lookup yields CDR1 DFQATT and CDR2 SNEGSKA (reference sequence). Trimming took 5 bases from V and 4 from J, leaving 11 bases between them. The CDR3 loop is CSAVRDRYGYTF. The CDR3 region has the DNA TGCAGTGCTGTCCGGGACCGCTATGGCTACACCTTC.